The sequence of this T cell receptor beta chain was determined in a study of CD8 T cells in Susac syndrome. Relapsing-remitting disease, either stable or active, was present in the treatment-naive patients who were the multiple sclerosis controls. The CD8+ and CD4+ T cells were isolated magnetically using a negative isolation approach, whereas the TEMRA cells were enriched by FACS. The V and J ends lost 1 base and 10 bases respectively, with 11 bases between them. CDR1 and CDR2 (germline): LGHDT, YNNKEL (reference sequence). The CDR3 is 13 amino acids. The authors reverse transcribed about 0.5 to 1 ug RNA with random hexamers. Multiplex immunoSEQ PCR targeted 54 Vbeta and 13 Jbeta TCR beta segments. TCRdb processed the immunoSEQ multiplex PCR reads anew with MiXCR; each CDR3 protein has one entry. The sample shows 200,000 or so distinct CDR3 sequences, about 95% of them seen only once.

The chain carries TRBV3-1 and TRBJ2-1, with D maybe TRBD2 (6 bases). This receptor was taken from a human donor with multiple sclerosis. Sequencing used CD4+ T cells from PBMCs. In DNA, the CDR3 is TGTGCCAGCAGCCAAGCGGGGACTGGCGAGCAGTTCTTC. This codes for CASSQAGTGEQFF.